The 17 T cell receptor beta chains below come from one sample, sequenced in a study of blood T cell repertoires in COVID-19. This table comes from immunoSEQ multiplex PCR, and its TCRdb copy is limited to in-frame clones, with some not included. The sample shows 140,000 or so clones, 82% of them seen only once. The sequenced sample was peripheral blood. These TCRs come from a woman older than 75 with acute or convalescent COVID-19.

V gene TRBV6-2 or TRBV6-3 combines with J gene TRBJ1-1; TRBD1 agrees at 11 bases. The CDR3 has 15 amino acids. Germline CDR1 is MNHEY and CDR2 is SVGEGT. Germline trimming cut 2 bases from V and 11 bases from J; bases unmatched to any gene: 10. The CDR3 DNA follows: TGTGCCAGCAGTTACCCCAGGACAGGGGGCCTGGCGGCTTTCTTT. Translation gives CASSYPRTGGLAAFF.

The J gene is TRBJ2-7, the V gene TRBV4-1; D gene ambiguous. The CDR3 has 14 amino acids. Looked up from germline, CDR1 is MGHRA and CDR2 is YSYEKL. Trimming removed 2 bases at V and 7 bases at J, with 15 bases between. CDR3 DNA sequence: TGCGCCAGCAGCCAACCCTCCAGTCAGGCGGAGCAGTACTTC. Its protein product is CASSQPSSQAEQYF.

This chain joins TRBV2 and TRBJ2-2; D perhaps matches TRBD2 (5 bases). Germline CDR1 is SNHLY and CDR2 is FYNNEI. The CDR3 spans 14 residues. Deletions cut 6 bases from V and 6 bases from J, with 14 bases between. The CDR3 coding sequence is TGTGCCAGCAGGGAAAGGACTGGCTCCGGGGAGCTGTTTTTT. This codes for CASRERTGSGELFF. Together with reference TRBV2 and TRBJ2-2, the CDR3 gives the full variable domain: EPEVTQTPSHQVTQMGQEVILRCVPISNHLYFYWYRQILGQKVEFLVSFYNNEISEKSEIFDDQFSVERPDGSNFTLKIRSTKLEDSAMYFCASRERTGSGELFFGEGSRLTVL.

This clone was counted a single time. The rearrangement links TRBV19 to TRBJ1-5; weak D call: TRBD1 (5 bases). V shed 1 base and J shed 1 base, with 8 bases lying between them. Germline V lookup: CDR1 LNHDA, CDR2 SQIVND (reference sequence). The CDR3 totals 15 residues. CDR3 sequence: CASSIVGGSNQPQHF. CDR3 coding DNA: TGTGCCAGTAGTATAGTTGGGGGGAGCAATCAGCCCCAGCATTTT.

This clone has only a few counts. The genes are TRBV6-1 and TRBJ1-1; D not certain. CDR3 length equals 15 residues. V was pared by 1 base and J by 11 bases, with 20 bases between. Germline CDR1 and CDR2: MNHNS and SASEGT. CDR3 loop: CASSEVHPRPAGAFF. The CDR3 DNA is TGTGCCAGCAGTGAAGTGCACCCCCGACCGGCGGGGGCTTTCTTT.

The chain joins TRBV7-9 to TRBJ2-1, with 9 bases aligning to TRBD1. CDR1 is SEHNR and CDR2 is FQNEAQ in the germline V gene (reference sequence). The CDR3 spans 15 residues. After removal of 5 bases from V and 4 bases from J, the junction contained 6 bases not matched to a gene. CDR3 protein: CASSTGDREYNEQFF. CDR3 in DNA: TGTGCCAGCAGCACGGGGGACAGGGAATACAATGAGCAGTTCTTC.

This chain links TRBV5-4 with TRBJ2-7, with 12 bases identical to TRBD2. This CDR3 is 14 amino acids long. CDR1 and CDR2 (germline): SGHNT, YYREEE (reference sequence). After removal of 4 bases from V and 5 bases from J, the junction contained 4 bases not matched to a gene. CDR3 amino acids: CASSLTSGSDEQYF. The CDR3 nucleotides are TGTGCCAGCAGCCTGACTAGCGGGAGCGACGAGCAGTACTTC. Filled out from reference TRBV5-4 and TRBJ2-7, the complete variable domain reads ETGVTQSPTHLIKTRGQQVTLRCSSQSGHNTVSWYQQALGQGPQFIFQYYREEENGRGNFPPRFSGLQFPNYSSELNVNALELDDSALYLCASSLTSGSDEQYFGPGTRLTVT.

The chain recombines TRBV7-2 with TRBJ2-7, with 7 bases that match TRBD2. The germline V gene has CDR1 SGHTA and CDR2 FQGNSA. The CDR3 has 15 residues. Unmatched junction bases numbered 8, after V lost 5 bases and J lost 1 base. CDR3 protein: CASSRVAGVSYEQYF. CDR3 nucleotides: TGTGCCAGCAGCCGGGTCGCGGGGGTATCCTACGAGCAGTACTTC.

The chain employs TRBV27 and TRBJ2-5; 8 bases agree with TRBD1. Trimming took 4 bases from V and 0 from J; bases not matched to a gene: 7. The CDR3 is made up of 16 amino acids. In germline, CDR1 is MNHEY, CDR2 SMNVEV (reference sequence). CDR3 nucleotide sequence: TGTGCCAGCAGTTCAACGACAGGGGTCGACCAAGAGACCCAGTACTTC. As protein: CASSSTTGVDQETQYF.

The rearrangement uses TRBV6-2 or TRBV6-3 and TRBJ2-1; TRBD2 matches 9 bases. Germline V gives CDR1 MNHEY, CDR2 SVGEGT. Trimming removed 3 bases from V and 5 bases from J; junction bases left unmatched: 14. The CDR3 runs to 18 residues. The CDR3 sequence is CASSYSGLARSPNNEQFF. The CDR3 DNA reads TGTGCCAGCAGTTATTCGGGACTAGCTCGATCTCCTAACAATGAGCAGTTCTTC.

The CDR3 sequence: CASSWTSGSGATDTQYF. The CDR3 nucleotides read TGTGCCAGCAGCTGGACTAGCGGGAGCGGGGCCACAGATACGCAGTATTTT. The chain couples TRBV7-9 to TRBJ2-3; 13 bases agree with TRBD2. The CDR3 runs to 17 residues. Trimming cost V 4 bases and J 2 bases; bases outside gene matches: 6. Germline assignment: CDR1 SEHNR and CDR2 FQNEAQ (reference sequence).

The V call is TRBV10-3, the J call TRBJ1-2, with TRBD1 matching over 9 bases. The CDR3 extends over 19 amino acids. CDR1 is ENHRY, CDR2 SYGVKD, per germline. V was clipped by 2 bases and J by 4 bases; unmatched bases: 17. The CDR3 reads CAISETDSPQTGGVYGYTF. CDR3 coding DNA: TGTGCCATCAGTGAGACCGACTCACCACAGACAGGGGGGGTCTATGGCTACACCTTC.

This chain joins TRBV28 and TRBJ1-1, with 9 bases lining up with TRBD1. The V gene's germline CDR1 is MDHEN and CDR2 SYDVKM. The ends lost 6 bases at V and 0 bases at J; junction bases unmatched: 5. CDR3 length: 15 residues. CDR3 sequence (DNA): TGTGCCAGCAGGTCCCGGGACAGGGTGAACACTGAAGCTTTCTTT. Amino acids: CASRSRDRVNTEAFF.

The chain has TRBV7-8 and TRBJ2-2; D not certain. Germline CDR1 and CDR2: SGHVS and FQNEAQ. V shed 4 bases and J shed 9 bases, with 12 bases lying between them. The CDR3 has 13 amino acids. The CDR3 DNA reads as TGTGCCAGCAGCTCCCGGAGTTGGCGGGAGCTGTTTTTT. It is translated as CASSSRSWRELFF.

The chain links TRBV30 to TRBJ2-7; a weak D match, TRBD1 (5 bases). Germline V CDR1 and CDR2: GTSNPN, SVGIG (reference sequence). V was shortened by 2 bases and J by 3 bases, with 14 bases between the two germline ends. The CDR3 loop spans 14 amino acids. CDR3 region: CAWSTQGFGYEQYF. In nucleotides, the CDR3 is TGTGCCTGGAGTACGCAGGGTTTTGGCTACGAGCAGTACTTC.

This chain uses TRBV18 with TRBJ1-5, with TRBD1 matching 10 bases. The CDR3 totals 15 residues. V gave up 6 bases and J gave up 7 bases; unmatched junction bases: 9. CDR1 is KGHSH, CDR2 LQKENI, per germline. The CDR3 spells CASSSGTGVRQPQHF. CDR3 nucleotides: TGTGCCAGCTCGTCCGGGACAGGGGTACGGCAGCCCCAGCATTTT.

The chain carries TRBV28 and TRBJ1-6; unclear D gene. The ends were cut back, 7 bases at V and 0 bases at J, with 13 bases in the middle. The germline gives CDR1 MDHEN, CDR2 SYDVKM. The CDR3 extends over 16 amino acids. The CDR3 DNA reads TGTGCCAGCAAGCCGGCGGGGAGCTCCTATAATTCACCCCTCCACTTT. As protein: CASKPAGSSYNSPLHF.